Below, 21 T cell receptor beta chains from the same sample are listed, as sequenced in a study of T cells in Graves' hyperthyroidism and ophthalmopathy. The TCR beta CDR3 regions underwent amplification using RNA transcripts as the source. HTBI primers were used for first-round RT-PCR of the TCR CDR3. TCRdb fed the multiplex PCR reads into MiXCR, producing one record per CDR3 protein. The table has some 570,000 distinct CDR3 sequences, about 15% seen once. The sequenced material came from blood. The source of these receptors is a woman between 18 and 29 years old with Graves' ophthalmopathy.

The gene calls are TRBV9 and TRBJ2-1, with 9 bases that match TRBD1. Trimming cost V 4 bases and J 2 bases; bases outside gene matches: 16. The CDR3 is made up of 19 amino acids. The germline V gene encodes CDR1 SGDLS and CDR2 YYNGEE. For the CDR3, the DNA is TGTGCCAGCAGCCCTCCCGCGCCGGCCGGGACAGGGACCTACAATGAGCAGTTCTTC. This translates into CASSPPAPAGTGTYNEQFF.

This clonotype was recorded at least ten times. The CDR3: CASSPERFRADTQYF. The CDR3 DNA sequence: TGTGCCAGCAGCCCCGAGCGTTTCCGGGCAGATACGCAGTATTTT. The rearrangement uses TRBV7-2 and TRBJ2-3; D unresolved. Germline CDR1 SGHTA, CDR2 FQGNSA. V shed 5 bases and J shed 4 bases, with 16 bases lying between them. This CDR3 has 15 residues. Looking up the rest from reference TRBV7-2 and TRBJ2-3 gives the full variable domain: GAGVSQSPSNKVTEKGKDVELRCDPISGHTALYWYRQSLGQGLEFLIYFQGNSAPDKSGLPSDRFSAERTGGSVSTLTIQRTQQEDSAVYLCASSPERFRADTQYFGPGTRLTVL.

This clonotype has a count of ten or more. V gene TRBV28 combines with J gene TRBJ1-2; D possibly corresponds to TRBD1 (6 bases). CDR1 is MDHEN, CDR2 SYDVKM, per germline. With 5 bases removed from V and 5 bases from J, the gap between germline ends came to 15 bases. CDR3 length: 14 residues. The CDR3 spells CASSPTGSSYGYTF. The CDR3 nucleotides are TGTGCCAGCAGTCCGACAGGAAGTTCTTATGGCTACACCTTC.

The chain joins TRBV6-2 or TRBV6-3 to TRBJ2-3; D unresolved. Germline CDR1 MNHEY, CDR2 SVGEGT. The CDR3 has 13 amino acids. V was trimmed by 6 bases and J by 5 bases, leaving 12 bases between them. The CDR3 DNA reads TGTGCCAGCAGACCCACGTTTCAAGATACGCAGTATTTT. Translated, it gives CASRPTFQDTQYF.

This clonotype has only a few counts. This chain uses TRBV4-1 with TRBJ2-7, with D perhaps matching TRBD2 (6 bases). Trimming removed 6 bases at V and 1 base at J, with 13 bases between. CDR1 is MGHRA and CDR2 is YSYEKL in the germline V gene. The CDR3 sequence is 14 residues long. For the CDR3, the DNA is TGCGCCAGCAGTATAGCGGCGGAGTCCTACGAGCAGTACTTC. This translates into CASSIAAESYEQYF.

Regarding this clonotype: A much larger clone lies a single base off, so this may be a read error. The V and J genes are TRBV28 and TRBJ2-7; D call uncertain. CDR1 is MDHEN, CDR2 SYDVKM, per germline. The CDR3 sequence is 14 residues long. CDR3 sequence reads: CASTPTGFPYEQCF. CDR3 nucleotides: TGTGCCAGCACCCCAACCGGGTTCCCCTACGAGCAGTGCTTC.

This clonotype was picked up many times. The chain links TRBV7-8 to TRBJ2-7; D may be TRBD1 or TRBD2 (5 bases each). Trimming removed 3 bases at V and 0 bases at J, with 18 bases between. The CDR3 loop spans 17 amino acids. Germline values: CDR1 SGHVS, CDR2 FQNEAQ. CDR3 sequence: CASSFGGVGQRSYEQYF. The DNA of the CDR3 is TGTGCCAGCAGCTTTGGGGGAGTGGGGCAGCGCTCCTACGAGCAGTACTTC.

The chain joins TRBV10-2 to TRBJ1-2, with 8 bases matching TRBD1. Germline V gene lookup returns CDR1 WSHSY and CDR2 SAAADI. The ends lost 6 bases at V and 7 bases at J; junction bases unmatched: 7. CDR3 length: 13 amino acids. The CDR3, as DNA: TGCGCCAGCAGCTTGGACAGGGTCGCTGGCTACACCTTC. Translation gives CASSLDRVAGYTF.

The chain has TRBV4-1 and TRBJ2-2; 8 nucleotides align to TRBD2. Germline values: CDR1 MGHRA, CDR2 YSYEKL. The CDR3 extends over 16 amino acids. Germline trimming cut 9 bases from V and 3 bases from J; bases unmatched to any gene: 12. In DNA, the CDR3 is TGCGCCAGTTTTCCCCGAGCGGGAGAGTACACCGGGGAGCTGTTTTTT. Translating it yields CASFPRAGEYTGELFF.

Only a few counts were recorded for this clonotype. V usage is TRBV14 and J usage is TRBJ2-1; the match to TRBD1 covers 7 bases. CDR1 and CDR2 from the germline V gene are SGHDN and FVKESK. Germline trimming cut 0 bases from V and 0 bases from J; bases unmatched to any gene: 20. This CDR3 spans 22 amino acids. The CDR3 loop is CASSQEMLSATGLTSSYNEQFF. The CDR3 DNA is TGTGCCAGCAGCCAAGAAATGCTTTCTGCGACAGGGCTTACCAGCTCCTACAATGAGCAGTTCTTC.

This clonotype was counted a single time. The CDR3 DNA is TGTGCCAGCAGCTTAACTGATCTAGCGGGCAGCAATGAGCAGTTCTTC. Translating gives CASSLTDLAGSNEQFF. The rearrangement uses TRBV11-2 and TRBJ2-1; the match to TRBD2 covers 8 bases. The germline CDR1 and CDR2 sequences are SGHAT and FQNNGV. The trim removed 2 bases at V and 6 bases at J, leaving 9 bases unmatched. The CDR3 runs to 16 residues. Full variable domain (missing parts from reference TRBV11-2 and TRBJ2-1): EAGVAQSPRYKIIEKRQSVAFWCNPISGHATLYWYQQILGQGPKLLIQFQNNGVVDDSQLPKDRFSAERLKGVDSTLKIQPAKLEDSAVYLCASSLTDLAGSNEQFFGPGTRLTVL.

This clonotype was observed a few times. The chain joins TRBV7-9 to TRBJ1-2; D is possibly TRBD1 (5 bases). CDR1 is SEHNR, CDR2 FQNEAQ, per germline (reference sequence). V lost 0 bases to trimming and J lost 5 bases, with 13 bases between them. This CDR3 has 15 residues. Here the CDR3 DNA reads TGTGCCAGCAGCTTAGCGCCTGGGGCCGGGTATGGCTACACCTTC. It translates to CASSLAPGAGYGYTF.

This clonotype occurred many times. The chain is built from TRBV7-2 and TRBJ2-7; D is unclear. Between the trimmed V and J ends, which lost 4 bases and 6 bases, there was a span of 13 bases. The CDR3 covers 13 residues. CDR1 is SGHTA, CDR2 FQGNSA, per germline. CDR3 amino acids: CASSSVIPSEQYF. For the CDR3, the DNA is TGTGCCAGCAGCTCCGTCATCCCTAGCGAGCAGTACTTC.

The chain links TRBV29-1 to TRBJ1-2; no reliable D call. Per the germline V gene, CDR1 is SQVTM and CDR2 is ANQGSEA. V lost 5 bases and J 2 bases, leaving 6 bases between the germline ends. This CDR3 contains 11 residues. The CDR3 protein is CSVTVNYGYTF. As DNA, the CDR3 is TGCAGCGTTACAGTGAACTATGGCTACACCTTC.

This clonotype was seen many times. The CDR3 spells CASSEAGYREVAGGDEQFF. The CDR3 coding sequence is TGTGCCAGCAGTGAAGCGGGCTACAGGGAGGTAGCGGGAGGGGATGAGCAGTTCTTC. The chain carries TRBV2 and TRBJ2-1, with TRBD2 matching over 11 bases. CDR1 and CDR2 (germline): SNHLY, FYNNEI. The CDR3 is 19 amino acids. The J segment lost 8 bases and the V segment lost 0 bases, leaving 15 bases of the junction unmatched.

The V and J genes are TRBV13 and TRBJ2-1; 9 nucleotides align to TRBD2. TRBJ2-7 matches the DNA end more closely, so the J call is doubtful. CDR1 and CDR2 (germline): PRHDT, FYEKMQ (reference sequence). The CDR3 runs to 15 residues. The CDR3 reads CASTAPAGGNNEQYF. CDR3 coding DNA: TGTGCCAGCACCGCCCCAGCGGGAGGTAACAATGAGCAGTACTTC.

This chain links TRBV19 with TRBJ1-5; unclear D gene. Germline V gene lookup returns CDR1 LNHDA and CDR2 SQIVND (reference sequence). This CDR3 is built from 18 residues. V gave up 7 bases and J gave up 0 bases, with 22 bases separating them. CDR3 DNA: TGTGCCAGTACCTCGGACGGTTCTTACGCTTATAGCAATCAGCCCCAGCATTTT. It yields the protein CASTSDGSYAYSNQPQHF.

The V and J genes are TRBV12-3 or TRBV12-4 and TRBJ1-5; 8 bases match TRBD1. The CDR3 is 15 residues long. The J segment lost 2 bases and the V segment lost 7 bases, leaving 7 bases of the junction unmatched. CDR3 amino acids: CASTGGQGGNQPQHF. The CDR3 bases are TGTGCCAGCACCGGCGGACAGGGAGGCAATCAGCCCCAGCATTTT.

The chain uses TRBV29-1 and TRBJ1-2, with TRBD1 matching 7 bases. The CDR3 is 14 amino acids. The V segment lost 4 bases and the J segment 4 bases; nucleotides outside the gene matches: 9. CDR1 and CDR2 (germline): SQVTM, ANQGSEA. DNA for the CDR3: TGCAGCGTTGTACGGGGGACAGCGTTCTATGGCTACACCTTC. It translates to CSVVRGTAFYGYTF. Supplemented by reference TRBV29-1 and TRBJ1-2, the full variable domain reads SAVISQKPSRDICQRGTSLTIQCQVDSQVTMMFWYRQQPGQSLTLIATANQGSEATYESGFVIDKFPISRPNLTFSTLTVSNMSPEDSSIYLCSVVRGTAFYGYTFGSGTRLTVV.

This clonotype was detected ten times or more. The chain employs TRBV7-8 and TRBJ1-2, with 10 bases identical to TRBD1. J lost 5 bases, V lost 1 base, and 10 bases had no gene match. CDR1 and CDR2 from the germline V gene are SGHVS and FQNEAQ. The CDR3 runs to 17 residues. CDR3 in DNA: TGTGCCAGCAGCTTAGGGCCCGCGACAGGGGGCGGTTATGGCTACACCTTC. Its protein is CASSLGPATGGGYGYTF.

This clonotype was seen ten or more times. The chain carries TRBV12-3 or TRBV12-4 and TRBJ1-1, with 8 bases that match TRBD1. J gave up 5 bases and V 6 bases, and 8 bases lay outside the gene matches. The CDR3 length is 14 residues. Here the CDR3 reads CASSRTGRGTEAFF. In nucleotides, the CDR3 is TGTGCCAGCAGCCGGACAGGGAGAGGGACTGAAGCTTTCTTT.